The 8 T cell receptor beta chains given below trace back to one sample, sequenced in a study of shared clonotypes between healthy human individuals (dated by TCRdb to the early 2020s). Libraries were prepared through the immunoSEQ multiplex PCR assay. TCRdb stores this immuneACCESS table with in-frame sequences only. Part of the clones is absent; in the studies checked, under half of the shortfall reflects unresolved V genes, and no reason is known for the rest. Here the sample has 2 million to 2.5 million clones; 93% occur a single time. The ten most abundant clones make up about 1.5% of the sample. CD8 naive samples were obtained by positive selection for CCR7 among CD45RO-negative cells, yielding a CD45RA+CCR7+ population from which TemRA cells were excluded. Sequencing used naive CD8+ T cells from PBMCs. In the paper's terms, the cell subset or site label means: CD45RA+CCR7+. The receptors were gathered from a young man in good health. Some clones in this sample may be carry-over from other donors' samples.

This chain connects TRBV2 to TRBJ1-2, with TRBD1 matching 12 bases. This CDR3 comprises 15 residues. Per germline, CDR1 SNHLY and CDR2 FYNNEI. The junction had 3 bases not matched to a gene; V was cut back by 3 bases and J by 4 bases. The CDR3 DNA follows: TGTGCCAGCAGTGAGGGGACAGGGGGCTTCTATGGCTACACCTTC. This sequence encodes CASSEGTGGFYGYTF.

J is TRBJ2-5 and V is TRBV5-6; D is perhaps TRBD1 (6 bases). This CDR3 spans 15 amino acids. The germline V gene has CDR1 SGHDT and CDR2 YYEEEE. Deletions cut 3 bases from V and 5 bases from J, with 17 bases between. The CDR3 protein is CASSYPRGLTETQYF. In DNA, the CDR3 is TGTGCCAGCAGCTACCCGAGGGGGTTGACGGAGACCCAGTACTTC.

The chain recombines TRBV30 with TRBJ1-3, with D uncertain. V lost 0 bases, J lost 9 bases, and 18 bases lay in between. In germline, CDR1 is GTSNPN, CDR2 SVGIG (reference sequence). This CDR3 region has 15 residues. The CDR3 loop reads CAWSVLRRLSATIYF. The CDR3 nucleotides read TGTGCCTGGAGTGTACTTCGCCGTCTAAGTGCCACCATATATTTT. The variable domain in full, completed from reference TRBV30 and TRBJ1-3, reads SQTIHQWPATLVQPVGSPLSLECTVEGTSNPNLYWYRQAAGRGLQLLFYSVGIGQISSEVPQNLSASRPQDRQFILSSKKLLLSDSGFYLCAWSVLRRLSATIYFGEGSWLTVV.

CDR3 in amino acids: CASSYLAGHNNEQFF. CDR3 nucleotides: TGTGCCAGCAGCTACCTAGCGGGCCATAACAATGAGCAGTTCTTC. The chain employs TRBV7-9 and TRBJ2-1, with 8 bases identical to TRBD2. This CDR3 contains 15 residues. The V and J ends lost 4 bases and 5 bases, in that order; junction bases with no gene match: 7. Per the germline V gene, CDR1 is SEHNR and CDR2 is FQNEAQ (reference sequence).

The gene calls are TRBV10-3 and TRBJ2-3; D is unresolved. The germline gives CDR1 ENHRY, CDR2 SYGVKD. V lost 4 bases and J 0 bases, leaving 11 bases between the germline ends. This CDR3 has 15 amino acids. For the CDR3, the DNA is TGTGCCATCAGTGTAGCCGGCCTAAGCACAGATACGCAGTATTTT. Protein product: CAISVAGLSTDTQYF.

This chain connects TRBV4-1 to TRBJ1-3; 8 nucleotides line up with TRBD1. V was pared by 2 bases and J by 4 bases, with 1 base of the junction left unmatched. There are 14 residues in the CDR3. Germline-derived CDR1 and CDR2 are MGHRA and YSYEKL. In DNA form, the CDR3 reads TGCGCCAGCAGCCAACAGGGGGCAGGAAACACCATATATTTT. It translates to CASSQQGAGNTIYF.

This rearrangement joins TRBV5-4 to TRBJ1-1; TRBD1 is a possible D gene (5 bases). Trimming cost V 2 bases and J 3 bases, with 11 bases left between them. This CDR3 region has 14 residues. Germline assignment: CDR1 SGHNT and CDR2 YYREEE (reference sequence). This CDR3 reads CASSLYGTHTEAFF. The CDR3 DNA reads as TGTGCCAGCAGCTTATACGGGACCCACACTGAAGCTTTCTTT.

The genes are TRBV4-3 and TRBJ2-2; TRBD2 agrees at 7 bases. After removal of 0 bases from V and 3 bases from J, the junction contained 4 bases not matched to a gene. Germline CDR1 LGHNA, CDR2 YSLEER. The CDR3 has 16 residues. This chain's CDR3 is CASSQDGRVDTGELFF. CDR3 bases: TGCGCCAGCAGCCAAGATGGGAGGGTGGACACCGGGGAGCTGTTTTTT.